This passage covers 22 T cell receptor beta chains from one sample sequenced in a study of blood T cell repertoires in COVID-19. Here immunoSEQ multiplex PCR was the method, and the copy in TCRdb shows in-frame clones only, minus some. The table has 240,000 or so clones, around 85% seen once. The specimen sequenced was peripheral blood. Source of these receptors: a woman aged 25 to 45 who had recovered from COVID-19.

The chain combines TRBV2 with TRBJ1-5, with D maybe TRBD1 (6 bases). V dropped 7 bases and J dropped 4 bases, with 14 bases sitting between them. Germline V gives CDR1 SNHLY, CDR2 FYNNEI. The CDR3 is made up of 14 amino acids. The CDR3 reads CASNPTGSNQPQHF. In DNA, the CDR3 is TGTGCCAGCAACCCTACAGGGTCAAATCAGCCCCAGCATTTT.

The chain links TRBV3-1 (or the pseudogene TRBV3-2) to TRBJ2-5, with TRBD2 matching over 10 bases. This CDR3 has 18 amino acids. Germline lookup yields CDR1 LGHDT and CDR2 YNNKEL (reference sequence). V gave up 4 bases and J gave up 0 bases; unmatched junction bases: 11. The DNA for the CDR3 is TGTGCCAGCAGCCTTTGGGTTAGCGGGGGGCACGACCAAGAGACCCAGTACTTC. Encoded protein: CASSLWVSGGHDQETQYF.

V is TRBV4-2 and J is TRBJ2-7; D possibly corresponds to TRBD2 (6 bases). The V gene lost 0 bases and the J gene lost 3 bases, with 15 bases spanning the gap. Germline CDR1 and CDR2: LGHNA and YNFKEQ. CDR3 size: 16 residues. The CDR3 loop reads CASSQEGVGGIYEQYF. The CDR3 DNA is TGTGCCAGCAGCCAAGAAGGGGTTGGCGGGATCTACGAGCAGTACTTC.

The chain joins TRBV7-9 to TRBJ1-1, with D perhaps matching TRBD1 (6 bases). Germline V CDR1 and CDR2: SEHNR, FQNEAQ (reference sequence). The CDR3 has 16 amino acids. The V gene lost 6 bases and the J gene lost 1 base, with 18 bases spanning the gap. In DNA form, the CDR3 reads TGTGCCAGCAGACCCCCAATGGCGACAGGGAACACTGAAGCTTTCTTT. It encodes CASRPPMATGNTEAFF.

The chain employs TRBV27 and TRBJ2-5; 9 nucleotides match TRBD1. Per germline, CDR1 MNHEY and CDR2 SMNVEV (reference sequence). Trimming removed 2 bases from V and 5 bases from J; junction bases left unmatched: 9. The CDR3 runs to 16 residues. The CDR3 sequence: CASSLTGGGPSETQYF. The CDR3 DNA sequence: TGTGCCAGCAGTTTAACAGGGGGCGGCCCAAGTGAGACCCAGTACTTC.

The genes are TRBV3-1 (or the pseudogene TRBV3-2) and TRBJ2-1; D might be TRBD2 (6 bases). Trimming removed 1 base at V and 8 bases at J, with 12 bases between. The CDR3 spans 14 residues. The V gene's germline CDR1 is LGHDT and CDR2 YNNKEL (reference sequence). CDR3 sequence: CASSQGGVSDEQFF. CDR3 coding DNA: TGTGCCAGCAGCCAAGGGGGGGTGTCTGATGAGCAGTTCTTC.

The chain is built from TRBV29-1 and TRBJ1-1, with 9 bases fitting TRBD1. Germline assignment: CDR1 SQVTM and CDR2 ANQGSEA. Unmatched junction bases numbered 6, after V lost 6 bases and J lost 4 bases. There are 13 residues in the CDR3. The CDR3 nucleotides read TGCAGCGTCCGACAGGGGGTGAGCACTGAAGCTTTCTTT. Its protein is CSVRQGVSTEAFF.

The chain carries TRBV10-1 and TRBJ1-5; the D is unclear. V lost 0 bases and J lost 0, with 9 bases in between. The CDR3 is made up of 16 amino acids. Germline V gene lookup returns CDR1 WNHNN and CDR2 SYGVQD (reference sequence). CDR3 loop: CASSESARVSNQPQHF. The CDR3 DNA reads as TGCGCCAGCAGTGAGTCAGCCCGGGTTAGCAATCAGCCCCAGCATTTT.

This sequence joins TRBV6-6 and TRBJ1-5; D call uncertain. Per germline, CDR1 MNHNY and CDR2 SVGAGI (reference sequence). V lost 8 bases to trimming and J lost 3 bases, with 14 bases between them. CDR3 length equals 14 residues. The CDR3 here is CASRDGRINQPQHF. The CDR3 nucleotides are TGTGCCAGCCGGGATGGACGGATCAATCAGCCCCAGCATTTT.

The V call is TRBV4-2, the J call TRBJ2-3, with 7 bases matching TRBD1. This CDR3 comprises 15 residues. Germline loops: CDR1 LGHNA, CDR2 YNFKEQ. Unmatched junction bases numbered 7, after V lost 7 bases and J lost 0 bases. The CDR3 DNA sequence: TGTGCCAGCACGGGACAGCCAACTAGCACAGATACGCAGTATTTT. As protein: CASTGQPTSTDTQYF.

The chain is built from TRBV6-5 and TRBJ2-3; 7 bases agree with TRBD2. The CDR3 is made up of 14 amino acids. Losses at the gene ends were 8 bases for V and 1 base for J; bases not matched to a gene: 6. CDR1 and CDR2 from the germline V gene are MNHEY and SVGAGI. The CDR3 region is CASSSGGGTDTQYF. The CDR3 DNA sequence: TGTGCCAGCTCCTCGGGGGGTGGCACAGATACGCAGTATTTT.

The rearrangement links TRBV27 to TRBJ2-2; 10 bases map to TRBD1. This CDR3 comprises 16 residues. Germline CDR1 is MNHEY and CDR2 is SMNVEV (reference sequence). Losses at the gene ends were 0 bases for V and 6 bases for J; bases not matched to a gene: 4. The CDR3 region is CASSLSDRGGPGELFF. The CDR3 nucleotides are TGTGCCAGCAGTTTATCGGACAGGGGGGGGCCCGGGGAGCTGTTTTTT.

This sequence joins TRBV7-9 and TRBJ1-1; D is ambiguous. Between the trimmed V and J ends, which lost 7 bases and 8 bases, there was a span of 17 bases. The germline V gene encodes CDR1 SEHNR and CDR2 FQNEAQ (reference sequence). The CDR3 is made up of 13 amino acids. The CDR3 nucleotides are TGTGCCAGCACCCCGGTTACGGGTACGGAAGCTTTCTTT. Its translation: CASTPVTGTEAFF. Looking up the rest from reference TRBV7-9 and TRBJ1-1 gives the full variable domain: DTGVSQNPRHKITKRGQNVTFRCDPISEHNRLYWYRQTLGQGPEFLTYFQNEAQLEKSRLLSDRFSAERPKGSFSTLEIQRTEQGDSAMYLCASTPVTGTEAFFGQGTRLTVV.

The rearrangement uses TRBV29-1 and TRBJ2-1; a weak D match, TRBD1 (6 bases). Looked up from germline, CDR1 is SQVTM and CDR2 is ANQGSEA. V shed 3 bases and J shed 0 bases, with 12 bases lying between them. This CDR3 contains 15 residues. The DNA for the CDR3 is TGCAGCGTTGACCCTACAGGGTCCTCCTACAATGAGCAGTTCTTC. Translation gives CSVDPTGSSYNEQFF.

This clone was seen a single time. The rearrangement uses TRBV6-5 and TRBJ1-3, with unresolved D. The CDR3 length is 11 residues. V dropped 7 bases and J dropped 4 bases, with 5 bases sitting between them. Germline lookup yields CDR1 MNHEY and CDR2 SVGAGI. The CDR3 nucleotides read TGTGCCAGCATGGGCGGAAACACCATATATTTT. Amino acid sequence: CASMGGNTIYF.

The chain carries TRBV7-9 and TRBJ2-3; D is uncertain. The germline gives CDR1 SEHNR, CDR2 FQNEAQ (reference sequence). V lost 7 bases, J lost 0 bases, and 26 bases lay in between. The CDR3 consists of 19 residues. CDR3 nucleotide sequence: TGTGCCAGCAACCGCCTGCGAGCTCACTCAGGCCCTAGCACAGATACGCAGTATTTT. It codes for CASNRLRAHSGPSTDTQYF.

This chain connects TRBV5-1 to TRBJ1-3, with TRBD1 as a possible D gene (6 bases). Germline V CDR1 and CDR2: SGHRS, YFSETQ. Trimming took 8 bases from V and 4 from J, leaving 13 bases between them. The CDR3 is 13 amino acids. The CDR3 reads CASSPGVGNTIYF. The CDR3 region has the DNA TGCGCCAGTAGCCCAGGGGTAGGAAACACCATATATTTT. Full variable domain (rest looked up from reference TRBV5-1 and TRBJ1-3): KAGVTQTPRYLIKTRGQQVTLSCSPISGHRSVSWYQQTPGQGLQFLFEYFSETQRNKGNFPGRFSGRQFSNSRSEMNVSTLELGDSALYLCASSPGVGNTIYFGEGSWLTVV.

V is TRBV7-3 and J is TRBJ2-2, with a tentative D call TRBD1 (7 bases). The CDR3 spans 16 residues. V dropped 2 bases and J dropped 3 bases, with 13 bases sitting between them. Germline V CDR1 and CDR2: SGHTA, FQGTGA. The CDR3 coding sequence is TGTGCCAGCAGCTTAGGAGGAGGGGGCTACACCGGGGAGCTGTTTTTT. Protein sequence: CASSLGGGGYTGELFF.

The CDR3 reads CASSLEPGQREQFF. The CDR3 DNA reads TGCGCCAGCAGCTTGGAACCGGGACAGCGTGAGCAGTTCTTC. The rearrangement links TRBV5-1 to TRBJ2-1, with 7 bases matching TRBD1. This CDR3 has 14 amino acids. The V gene's germline CDR1 is SGHRS and CDR2 YFSETQ. The trim removed 0 bases at V and 9 bases at J, leaving 6 bases unmatched.

The sample holds a few counts of this clone. Other DNA sequences in this sample translate to the same CDR3. The chain links TRBV7-3 to TRBJ2-1, with 11 bases that match TRBD2. Germline CDR1 SGHTA, CDR2 FQGTGA. V dropped 6 bases and J dropped 4; count of bases not matched to a gene: 5. The CDR3 is made up of 15 amino acids. The CDR3 protein is CASSSLAGGYNEQFF. In DNA form, the CDR3 reads TGTGCCAGCAGTTCCCTAGCGGGGGGTTACAATGAGCAGTTCTTC.

The V call is TRBV14, the J call TRBJ2-1, with D perhaps TRBD2 (6 bases). The germline CDR1 and CDR2 sequences are SGHDN and FVKESK. The CDR3 runs to 12 residues. V was trimmed by 1 base and J by 12 bases, leaving 10 bases between them. This CDR3 is CASSQAVGGQFF. The CDR3 nucleotides are TGTGCCAGCAGCCAAGCTGTGGGGGGGCAGTTCTTC.

The genes are TRBV4-2 and TRBJ2-2; D is uncertain. This CDR3 has 16 residues. V lost 2 bases to trimming and J lost 6 bases, with 16 bases between them. Per germline, CDR1 LGHNA and CDR2 YNFKEQ. The CDR3 sequence: CASSQNGLAPPGELFF. CDR3 coding DNA: TGTGCCAGCAGCCAAAATGGGTTAGCACCCCCCGGGGAGCTGTTTTTT.